The 31 T cell receptor beta chains below come from one sample, sequenced in a study of T cell repertoires in cytomegalovirus infection. A single record per CDR3 protein comes from TCRdb applying MiXCR to the reads. The sample holds approximately 770,000 distinct CDR3 sequences; 25% to 30% are singletons and the top ten take under 15%. Their antigens are not known. The sample here was cultured CD8+ T cells from PBMCs, taken from culture after CMV antigen stimulation. The receptors stem from a human donor in good health (CMV status not recorded). Some clones in this sample may be carry-over from other donors' samples.

This clonotype was counted a few times. The genes are TRBV28 and TRBJ1-5; 9 bases align to TRBD1. Germline CDR1 MDHEN, CDR2 SYDVKM. The CDR3 sequence is 17 residues long. With V trimmed by 5 bases and J by 1 base, 9 bases remained unmatched. Here the CDR3 reads CASSTGQGSFSNQPQHF. The CDR3 nucleotides read TGTGCCAGCAGTACGGGACAGGGAAGCTTCAGCAATCAGCCCCAGCATTTT.

This clonotype was recorded a few times. The V and J genes are TRBV25-1 and TRBJ2-7; the match to TRBD2 covers 8 bases. The CDR3 spans 15 residues. V was pared by 3 bases and J by 0 bases, with 4 bases of the junction left unmatched. Germline CDR1 reads MGHDK; CDR2 reads SYGVNS. DNA of the CDR3: TGTGCCAGCAGTGAGGGCGGGGGGTTCTCCTACGAGCAGTACTTC. This gives the protein CASSEGGGFSYEQYF.

This clonotype has more than one count but fewer than ten. The rearrangement links TRBV27 to TRBJ1-2; 7 positions agree with TRBD1. This CDR3 contains 16 residues. Germline CDR1 reads MNHEY; CDR2 reads SMNVEV (reference sequence). The ends lost 5 bases at V and 1 base at J; junction bases unmatched: 10. The DNA for the CDR3 is TGTGCCAGCAGTGCCCGGGACAGCGCCTTTAACTATGGCTACACCTTC. Amino acid sequence: CASSARDSAFNYGYTF.

The chain uses TRBV6-5 and TRBJ2-1; no definite D call. This CDR3 contains 13 residues. Deletions cut 2 bases from V and 3 bases from J, with 5 bases between. CDR1 is MNHEY and CDR2 is SVGAGI in the germline V gene. In nucleotides, the CDR3 is TGTGCCAGCAGTTACGACATCTACAATGAGCAGTTCTTC. This codes for CASSYDIYNEQFF.

This clonotype was seen more than once but under ten times. CDR3 nucleotides: TGTGCCATAGGAGGGCCTTTCTACGAGCAGTACTTC. It translates to CAIGGPFYEQYF. The chain employs TRBV6-5 and TRBJ2-7; weak D call: TRBD2 (6 bases). CDR3 size: 12 residues. Germline CDR1 MNHEY, CDR2 SVGAGI. The V end lost 10 bases, the J end lost 3 bases, and 13 bases lay between the germline ends.

The chain joins TRBV6-2 or TRBV6-3 to TRBJ1-2, with 7 bases aligning to TRBD1. The junction had 15 bases not matched to a gene; V was cut back by 2 bases and J by 3 bases. In germline, CDR1 is MNHEY, CDR2 SVGEGT. The CDR3 runs to 18 residues. The CDR3 DNA reads as TGTGCCAGCAGTTACCCAGGGACAGTACAGATTCTCTACTATGGCTACACCTTC. It specifies CASSYPGTVQILYYGYTF.

This clonotype was counted a few times. As DNA, the CDR3 is TGTGCCAGCACCAGGGGGGGGCTATTCCCCCTCCACTTT. This sequence encodes CASTRGGLFPLHF. The chain carries TRBV12-3 or TRBV12-4 and TRBJ1-6, with 7 bases aligning to TRBD1. CDR3 length: 13 amino acids. Germline trimming cut 7 bases from V and 13 bases from J; bases unmatched to any gene: 10.

V is TRBV12-5 and J is TRBJ2-5, with 12 bases identical to TRBD2. Germline CDR1 and CDR2: LGHNT and FRNRAP. The CDR3 covers 16 residues. J was trimmed by 1 base and V by 6 bases; bases with no gene match: 6. Here the CDR3 DNA reads TGTGCTAGTGGGCCAGGACTAGCGGGGACCCAAGAGACCCAGTACTTC. It specifies CASGPGLAGTQETQYF.

This clonotype was counted a few times. J is TRBJ2-2 and V is TRBV7-9; maybe TRBD1 (5 bases). V was pared by 4 bases and J by 13 bases, with 19 bases between. This CDR3 is 14 amino acids long. From germline, CDR1 is SEHNR and CDR2 FQNEAQ (reference sequence). CDR3 sequence: CASSSPGSDKRLFF. In nucleotides, the CDR3 is TGTGCCAGCAGCTCCCCTGGGTCGGACAAGAGGCTGTTTTTT. Using reference TRBV7-9 and TRBJ2-2 for the parts outside the CDR3, the full variable domain is DTGVSQNPRHKITKRGQNVTFRCDPISEHNRLYWYRQTLGQGPEFLTYFQNEAQLEKSRLLSDRFSAERPKGSFSTLEIQRTEQGDSAMYLCASSSPGSDKRLFFGEGSRLTVL.

This clonotype was observed many times. This chain uses TRBV7-9 with TRBJ1-2, with TRBD1 as a possible D gene (6 bases). The ends were cut back, 4 bases at V and 7 bases at J, with 19 bases in the middle. CDR3 size: 15 residues. The germline gives CDR1 SEHNR, CDR2 FQNEAQ (reference sequence). The CDR3 sequence is CASSSIPKTGGGYTF. The DNA of the CDR3 is TGTGCCAGCAGCTCCATCCCCAAGACAGGCGGTGGCTACACCTTC.

This clonotype has at least ten counts. The chain employs TRBV7-2 and TRBJ2-2, with D possibly being TRBD2 (5 bases). The CDR3 contains 16 residues. The V gene lost 0 bases and the J gene lost 10 bases, with 18 bases spanning the gap. Germline V CDR1 and CDR2: SGHTA, FQGNSA. CDR3 nucleotide sequence: TGTGCCAGCAGCTTAGCATTGGGAGCTTTCGACGAGGAGCTGTTTTTT. Its translation is CASSLALGAFDEELFF.

The rearrangement joins TRBV9 to TRBJ1-5, with TRBD1 identical over 9 bases. This CDR3 spans 14 amino acids. The trim removed 3 bases at V and 10 bases at J, leaving 8 bases unmatched. Germline CDR1 SGDLS, CDR2 YYNGEE. For the CDR3, the DNA is TGTGCCAGCAGCGCCCGGGACAGGGAGGAACCCCAGCATTTT. Translated: CASSARDREEPQHF.

The chain joins TRBV19 to TRBJ1-1; maybe TRBD1 (6 bases). Trimming stripped 1 base from V and 7 bases from J, with 13 bases between. The germline V gene encodes CDR1 LNHDA and CDR2 SQIVND (reference sequence). This CDR3 spans 14 amino acids. The CDR3 here is CASSIARGQGEAFF. The DNA of the CDR3 is TGTGCCAGTAGTATAGCCAGGGGCCAAGGTGAAGCTTTCTTT.

This clonotype was seen ten or more times. The rearrangement joins TRBV7-6 to TRBJ2-5, with 9 bases that match TRBD1. The junction had 12 bases not matched to a gene; V was cut back by 6 bases and J by 4 bases. The CDR3 contains 16 residues. Germline-derived CDR1 and CDR2 are SGHVS and FNYEAQ. CDR3 residues: CASSPLDRGSRETQYF. CDR3 in DNA: TGTGCCAGCAGTCCCCTGGACAGGGGCTCTCGAGAGACCCAGTACTTC. Filled out from reference TRBV7-6 and TRBJ2-5, the complete variable domain reads GAGVSQSPRYKVTKRGQDVALRCDPISGHVSLYWYRQALGQGPEFLTYFNYEAQQDKSGLPNDRFSAERPEGSISTLTIQRTEQRDSAMYRCASSPLDRGSRETQYFGPGTRLLVL.

The chain recombines TRBV6-8 with TRBJ2-2; possible D gene TRBD1, 6 bases. The V and J ends lost 2 bases and 6 bases respectively, with 10 bases between them. CDR1 and CDR2 from the germline V gene are MNHGY and SAAAGT. CDR3 length equals 14 residues. The CDR3 sequence is CASSYDQGPGELFF. The CDR3 DNA sequence: TGTGCCAGCAGTTACGACCAGGGGCCCGGGGAGCTGTTTTTT.

This clonotype turned up a few times. The gene calls are TRBV6-2 or TRBV6-3 and TRBJ2-4; D gene unclear. This CDR3 is built from 16 residues. V lost 0 bases to trimming and J lost 2 bases, with 11 bases between them. Germline V gene lookup returns CDR1 MNHEY and CDR2 SVGEGT. The CDR3: CASSYSRAPTKNIQYF. The CDR3 DNA reads TGTGCCAGCAGTTACTCTAGGGCACCTACCAAAAACATTCAGTACTTC.

V gene TRBV3-1 combines with J gene TRBJ2-1; tentatively, D is TRBD2 (5 bases). The V end was cut by 4 bases, the J end by 9 bases, with 19 bases between. The CDR3 is 15 residues long. The V gene's germline CDR1 is LGHDT and CDR2 YNNKEL (reference sequence). The CDR3 protein is CASSPGERLNSEQFF. Here the CDR3 DNA reads TGTGCCAGCAGCCCCGGGGAAAGATTGAATAGTGAGCAGTTCTTC.

This chain connects TRBV24-1 to TRBJ1-5; tentative D call: TRBD1 (5 bases). The V and J ends lost 5 bases and 0 bases respectively, with 7 bases between them. Germline V CDR1 and CDR2: KGHDR, SFDVKD. There are 14 residues in the CDR3. CDR3 nucleotide sequence: TGTGCCACCAGTGTCCAGGGTAGCAATCAGCCCCAGCATTTT. Amino acids: CATSVQGSNQPQHF.

This chain connects TRBV7-6 to TRBJ1-2; 11 bases fit TRBD1. Germline CDR1 is SGHVS and CDR2 is FNYEAQ. The CDR3 extends over 14 amino acids. The V gene end was trimmed by 5 bases and the J gene end by 8 bases; junction bases not matched to a gene: 7. This CDR3 reads CASSKGQGARGYTF. The CDR3 nucleotides are TGTGCCAGCAGCAAAGGACAGGGGGCGCGGGGCTACACCTTC.

The sample holds many counts of this clonotype. J is TRBJ1-2 and V is TRBV12-3 or TRBV12-4; D is undetermined. The CDR3 runs 16 residues. V was trimmed by 5 bases and J by 4 bases, leaving 20 bases between them. CDR3 residues: CASSTPRAVRSYGYTF. In DNA form, the CDR3 reads TGTGCCAGCAGTACACCACGGGCCGTCCGTAGCTATGGCTACACCTTC.

This rearrangement joins TRBV12-3 or TRBV12-4 to TRBJ2-1; no firm D call. The germline V and J ends were trimmed by 1 base and 10 bases, with 11 bases remaining between them. The length of the CDR3 is 13 residues. The CDR3 here is CASSLVAPREQFF. CDR3 DNA sequence: TGTGCCAGCAGTTTAGTGGCCCCCCGGGAGCAGTTCTTC.

The J gene is TRBJ2-1, the V gene TRBV29-1, with D perhaps matching TRBD2 (5 bases). Trimming left V 1 base short and J 0 bases short, with 13 bases between. Germline loops: CDR1 SQVTM, CDR2 ANQGSEA. The CDR3 sequence is 16 residues long. CDR3 region: CSVEGGEGISYNEQFF. CDR3 DNA sequence: TGCAGCGTTGAAGGGGGAGAAGGGATCTCCTACAATGAGCAGTTCTTC.

This clonotype was detected only a few times. This chain links TRBV7-6 with TRBJ2-1; 10 bases fit TRBD2. Germline CDR1 and CDR2: SGHVS and FNYEAQ. V lost 5 bases, J lost 6 bases, and 10 bases stayed unmatched. The CDR3 is made up of 16 amino acids. CDR3 bases: TGTGCCAGCAGCGCCCTTGGGACTAGCGTCCTCAATGAGCAGTTCTTC. Amino acids: CASSALGTSVLNEQFF.

The chain has TRBV5-1 and TRBJ1-2; 8 nucleotides line up with TRBD1. Germline V CDR1 and CDR2: SGHRS, YFSETQ. CDR3 length: 15 residues. J was trimmed by 4 bases and V by 6 bases; bases with no gene match: 11. For the CDR3, the DNA is TGCGCCAGCACAGCGGACAGGGAGGGGTTCTATGGCTACACCTTC. Translated: CASTADREGFYGYTF.

This clonotype was counted only a few times. The chain carries TRBV7-6 and TRBJ2-5, with D perhaps TRBD2 (7 bases). The CDR3 has 19 residues. CDR1 SGHVS and CDR2 FNYEAQ come from the germline V gene. V lost 1 base and J 9 bases, leaving 30 bases between the germline ends. DNA for the CDR3: TGTGCCAGCAGCTTAGACTTGAGGGAGGGGGGACCCACTCCAGATGCCCAGTACTTC. This translates into CASSLDLREGGPTPDAQYF.

The genes are TRBV29-1 and TRBJ1-2, with 8 bases fitting TRBD1. This CDR3 contains 16 residues. The germline V gene has CDR1 SQVTM and CDR2 ANQGSEA. After removal of 6 bases from V and 1 base from J, the junction contained 13 bases not matched to a gene. The CDR3 loop reads CSVKTGASLFNYGYTF. CDR3 in DNA: TGCAGCGTGAAGACAGGGGCCTCCCTTTTTAACTATGGCTACACCTTC.

The J gene is TRBJ2-5, the V gene TRBV7-4, with TRBD2 identical over 8 bases. With V trimmed by 8 bases and J by 1 base, 12 bases remained unmatched. This CDR3 contains 16 residues. CDR1 is SGHVT and CDR2 is SQSDAQ in the germline V gene. The CDR3 coding sequence is TGTGCCAGCTCAACTGGGCGGGGGGCCTTCCAAGAGACCCAGTACTTC. The encoded protein is CASSTGRGAFQETQYF.

This clonotype was seen at least ten times. The genes are TRBV7-8 and TRBJ2-1; 7 bases map to TRBD2. CDR3 length equals 9 residues. With V trimmed by 11 bases and J by 10 bases, 2 bases remained unmatched. Germline V gives CDR1 SGHVS, CDR2 FQNEAQ. CDR3 bases: TGTGCCCTCGGGGGGGAGCAGTTCTTC. It specifies CALGGEQFF.

This clonotype was seen more than once but under ten times. The chain joins TRBV28 to TRBJ1-2; D uncertain. The V end was cut by 8 bases, the J end by 3 bases, with 4 bases between. The germline gives CDR1 MDHEN, CDR2 SYDVKM. The CDR3 loop spans 10 amino acids. The chain's CDR3 is CASRYYGYTF. In DNA form, the CDR3 reads TGTGCCAGCCGGTACTATGGCTACACCTTC.

The rearrangement links TRBV7-9 to TRBJ2-7, with D uncertain. Germline CDR1 reads SEHNR; CDR2 reads FQNEAQ (reference sequence). This CDR3 has 15 amino acids. Trimming cost V 2 bases and J 3 bases, with 14 bases left between them. CDR3 sequence (DNA): TGTGCCAGCAGCTTAAATCCCCACGTGGGCTACGAGCAGTACTTC. Its translation: CASSLNPHVGYEQYF.

This clonotype was seen a handful of times. The V and J genes are TRBV4-1 and TRBJ1-1, with no clear D. CDR3 length equals 15 residues. The germline V and J ends were trimmed by 4 bases and 1 base, with 13 bases remaining between them. CDR1 and CDR2 from the germline V gene are MGHRA and YSYEKL. CDR3 DNA: TGCGCCAGCAGCCTGCGCGGAATTTCGAACACTGAAGCTTTCTTT. It codes for CASSLRGISNTEAFF.